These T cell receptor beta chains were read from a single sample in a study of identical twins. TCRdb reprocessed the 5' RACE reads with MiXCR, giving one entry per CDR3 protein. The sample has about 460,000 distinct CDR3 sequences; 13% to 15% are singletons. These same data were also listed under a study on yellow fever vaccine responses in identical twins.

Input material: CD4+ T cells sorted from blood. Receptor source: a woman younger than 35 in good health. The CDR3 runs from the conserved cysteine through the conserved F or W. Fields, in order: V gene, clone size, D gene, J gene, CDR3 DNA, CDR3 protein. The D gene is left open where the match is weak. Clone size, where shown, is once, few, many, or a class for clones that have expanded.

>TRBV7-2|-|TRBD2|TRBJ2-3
TGTGCCAGCAGCTTAGTTCTAGCGGGAGGTACGCAGTATTTT
CASSLVLAGGTQYF
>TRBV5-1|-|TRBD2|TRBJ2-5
TGCGCCAGCAGCCAGGAACCAGCGGGAGTCCAAGAGACCCAGTACTTC
CASSQEPAGVQETQYF
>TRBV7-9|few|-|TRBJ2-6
TGTGCCAGCAGCTTAGTAGCAGGGGTACAGACTTTC
CASSLVAGVQTF
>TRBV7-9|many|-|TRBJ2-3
TGTGCCAGCAGCTCAATGGGGAGGAGTATAGATACGCAGTATTTT
CASSSMGRSIDTQYF
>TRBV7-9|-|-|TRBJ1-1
TGTGCCAGCAGCGAGAAGACGGCGAACACTGAAGCTTTCTTT
CASSEKTANTEAFF
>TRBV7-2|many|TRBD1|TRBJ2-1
TGTGCCAGCAGCACTCCGGGACAGGTGGGCGTAAATGAGCAGTTCTTC
CASSTPGQVGVNEQFF
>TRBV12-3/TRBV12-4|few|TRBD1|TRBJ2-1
TGTGCCAGCACCCCGGGACAGAGCTCCTACAATGAGCAGTTCTTC
CASTPGQSSYNEQFF
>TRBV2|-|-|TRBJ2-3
TGTGCCAGCAGTGACCGTCTAGCGTCAGATACGCAGTATTTT
CASSDRLASDTQYF
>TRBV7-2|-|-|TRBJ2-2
TGTGCCAGCAGCTTACCTACAAGAACCGGGGAGCTGTTTTTT
CASSLPTRTGELFF
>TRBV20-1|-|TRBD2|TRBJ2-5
TGCAGTGCCCCACTAGCGGGGGTTGGAGAGACCCAGTACTTC
CSAPLAGVGETQYF
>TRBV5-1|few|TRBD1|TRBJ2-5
TGCGCCAGCAGCTTGGAGACAGGGGGCGAAGAGACCCAGTACTTC
CASSLETGGEETQYF
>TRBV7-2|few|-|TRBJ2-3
TGTGCCAGCAGCTTACACGGGCTCACAACGGCAGATACGCAGTATTTT
CASSLHGLTTADTQYF
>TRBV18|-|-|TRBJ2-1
TGTGCCAGCTCACGAGCCGGACGGACATACAATGAGCAGTTCTTC
CASSRAGRTYNEQFF
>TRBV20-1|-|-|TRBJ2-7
TGCAGTGCACCCCGGGACAACTCCTACGAGCAGTACTTC
CSAPRDNSYEQYF
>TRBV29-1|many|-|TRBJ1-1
TGCAGCGCAAACCTGGGACCAATGAACACTGAAGCTTTCTTT
CSANLGPMNTEAFF
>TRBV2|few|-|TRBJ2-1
TGTGCCAGCAGTGTCTGGCAGGGCGACAATGAGCAGTTCTTC
CASSVWQGDNEQFF
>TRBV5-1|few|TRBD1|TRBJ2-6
TGCGCCAGCAGCCCGGACAGGGGGCTTACTGGGGCCAACGTCCTGACTTTC
CASSPDRGLTGANVLTF
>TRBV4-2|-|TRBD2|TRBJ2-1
TGTGCCAGCAGCCAAGCGACTCGGGGCGGGGGCTACAATGAGCAGTTCTTC
CASSQATRGGGYNEQFF
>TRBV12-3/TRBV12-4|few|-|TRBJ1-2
TGTGCCAGCAGTCGTGACTATCTAGGCTATGGCTACACCTTC
CASSRDYLGYGYTF